This passage covers 21 T cell receptor beta chains from one sample sequenced in a study of T-cell memory formation after mild COVID-19. TCRdb re-derived calls from the 5' RACE reads in MiXCR, one entry per CDR3 protein. Of around 310,000 distinct CDR3 sequences in the sample, around a sixth are singletons; the top ten hold more than 20%. What was sequenced was PBMCs or a T cell subset sorted from them (not recorded which). The receptor set was obtained from a young man who had mild COVID-19 (a few samples of this study predate the infection). Cell type and time point are not known.

The V call is TRBV4-3, the J call TRBJ2-1, with D perhaps TRBD1 or TRBD2 (5 bases each). CDR3 length: 16 residues. Between the trimmed V and J ends, which lost 0 bases and 9 bases, there was a span of 18 bases. Germline loops: CDR1 LGHNA, CDR2 YSLEER. The CDR3 nucleotides are TGCGCCAGCAGCCAAGATACCAGGCAGGGTGGGGGTGAGCAGTTCTTC. Its protein product is CASSQDTRQGGGEQFF.

This clonotype showed up just a few times. The chain carries TRBV15 and TRBJ2-3; 7 nucleotides match TRBD2. After removal of 9 bases from V and 1 base from J, the junction contained 7 bases not matched to a gene. The CDR3 contains 14 residues. Per germline, CDR1 LNHNV and CDR2 YYDKDF (reference sequence). The CDR3 sequence is CATGRTRGTDTQYF. The CDR3 DNA follows: TGTGCCACTGGAAGGACTAGGGGCACAGATACGCAGTATTTT.

This clonotype was seen only a few times. This sequence joins TRBV4-1 and TRBJ1-1, with D tentatively TRBD1 (5 bases). The germline V gene has CDR1 MGHRA and CDR2 YSYEKL. Trimming shortened V by 7 bases and J by 6 bases, and 18 bases separated the two germline ends. The CDR3 is made up of 14 amino acids. DNA of the CDR3: TGCGCCAGCAAGTCGTCCGGGGCGATCCCTGAAGCTTTCTTT. Its protein product is CASKSSGAIPEAFF.

The chain employs TRBV2 and TRBJ2-7; no firm D call. V was pared by 6 bases and J by 4 bases, with 10 bases between. The CDR3 runs to 12 residues. Germline CDR1 reads SNHLY; CDR2 reads FYNNEI. This CDR3 is CASRGETYEQYF. In DNA, the CDR3 is TGTGCCAGCAGGGGCGAGACATACGAGCAGTACTTC.

The J gene is TRBJ2-2, the V gene TRBV5-6, with 15 bases fitting TRBD2. This CDR3 is 16 amino acids long. With V trimmed by 4 bases and J by 8 bases, 6 bases remained unmatched. Germline V gene sequence: CDR1 SGHDT, CDR2 YYEEEE. CDR3 nucleotides: TGTGCCAGCAGCCGATGGACTAGCGGGGGGGCAGGGGAGCTGTTTTTT. Translation gives CASSRWTSGGAGELFF.

This clonotype was seen a single time. The chain joins TRBV20-1 to TRBJ1-4, with D perhaps matching TRBD1 (5 bases). Germline V CDR1 and CDR2: DFQATT, SNEGSKA (reference sequence). Trimming took 8 bases from V and 5 from J, leaving 15 bases between them. This CDR3 is built from 13 residues. CDR3 nucleotide sequence: TGCAGTCTCGGCGGTTGGGGGAATGAAAAACTGTTTTTT. Translating it yields CSLGGWGNEKLFF.

This chain uses TRBV28 with TRBJ2-2, with 10 bases aligning to TRBD2. The V and J ends lost 4 bases and 4 bases, in that order; junction bases with no gene match: 6. The CDR3 runs 16 residues. Germline-derived CDR1 and CDR2 are MDHEN and SYDVKM. The DNA for the CDR3 is TGTGCCAGCAGTTACAGCGGGGGGGCGAGCACCGGGGAGCTGTTTTTT. Its protein product is CASSYSGGASTGELFF.

This clonotype was seen a few times. The V gene is TRBV11-3, the J gene TRBJ2-3; 8 bases map to TRBD2. V shed 5 bases, J shed 10 bases, and the junction held 11 bases outside the gene matches. CDR3 length: 14 residues. CDR1 is SGHNT and CDR2 is YENEEA in the germline V gene. The CDR3 spells CASSAGGRAGAQYF. In DNA form, the CDR3 reads TGTGCCAGCAGCGCCGGGGGGAGAGCGGGGGCGCAGTATTTT.

This clonotype has only a few counts. This chain uses TRBV29-1 with TRBJ2-7; D is unclear. Germline assignment: CDR1 SQVTM and CDR2 ANQGSEA. The length of the CDR3 is 13 residues. Trimming took 7 bases from V and 4 from J, leaving 17 bases between them. CDR3 nucleotide sequence: TGCAGCGCCCTCCTCGGACCTAAATACGAGCAGTACTTC. It is translated as CSALLGPKYEQYF.

This clonotype was picked up one time. The rearrangement uses TRBV15 and TRBJ2-3; 9 bases map to TRBD2. The CDR3 totals 14 residues. The V and J ends lost 3 bases and 3 bases, in that order; junction bases with no gene match: 1. The germline CDR1 and CDR2 sequences are LNHNV and YYDKDF (reference sequence). The CDR3 DNA reads TGTGCCACCAGCAGGAGCGGGGGGACAGATACGCAGTATTTT. Protein: CATSRSGGTDTQYF. The whole variable domain, remainder taken from reference TRBV15 and TRBJ2-3, is DAMVIQNPRYQVTQFGKPVTLSCSQTLNHNVMYWYQQKSSQAPKLLFHYYDKDFNNEADTPDNFQSRRPNTSFCFLDIRSPGLGDTAMYLCATSRSGGTDTQYFGPGTRLTVL.

The chain is built from TRBV5-1 and TRBJ2-1; D is unclear. The germline gives CDR1 SGHRS, CDR2 YFSETQ. This CDR3 region has 13 residues. V lost 1 base to trimming and J lost 7 bases, with 9 bases between them. The DNA of the CDR3 is TGCGCCAGCAGCTTGCCGGAACCTAATGAGCAGTTCTTC. Protein sequence: CASSLPEPNEQFF. Looking up the rest from reference TRBV5-1 and TRBJ2-1 gives the full variable domain: KAGVTQTPRYLIKTRGQQVTLSCSPISGHRSVSWYQQTPGQGLQFLFEYFSETQRNKGNFPGRFSGRQFSNSRSEMNVSTLELGDSALYLCASSLPEPNEQFFGPGTRLTVL.

V usage is TRBV9 and J usage is TRBJ2-7; maybe TRBD1 (7 bases). From germline, CDR1 is SGDLS and CDR2 YYNGEE. The CDR3 extends over 14 amino acids. Between the trimmed V and J ends, which lost 0 bases and 6 bases, there was a span of 13 bases. In nucleotides, the CDR3 is TGTGCCAGCAGCGTAGCAGGGGGAGGTCGCGAGCAGTACTTC. Protein product: CASSVAGGGREQYF.

The chain couples TRBV7-6 to TRBJ2-3, with 9 bases aligning to TRBD2. Germline CDR1 SGHVS, CDR2 FNYEAQ. V was pared by 1 base and J by 3 bases, with 8 bases of the junction left unmatched. The CDR3 loop spans 17 amino acids. The CDR3 nucleotides are TGTGCCAGCAGCTTAGAGTGGGTAGCGGGGGCAACAGATACGCAGTATTTT. Encoded protein: CASSLEWVAGATDTQYF.

This clonotype was observed a handful of times. The chain links TRBV7-9 to TRBJ1-2; D uncertain. There are 15 residues in the CDR3. V shed 4 bases and J shed 4 bases, with 16 bases lying between them. CDR1 is SEHNR and CDR2 is FQNEAQ in the germline V gene (reference sequence). The CDR3: CASSYGGVWGYGYTF. In nucleotides, the CDR3 is TGTGCCAGCAGCTACGGCGGGGTCTGGGGCTATGGCTACACCTTC.

Many counts were recorded for this clonotype. The chain recombines TRBV4-2 with TRBJ1-5, with D unclear. This CDR3 has 14 amino acids. Deletions cut 4 bases from V and 4 bases from J, with 11 bases between. In germline, CDR1 is LGHNA, CDR2 YNFKEQ. CDR3 sequence (DNA): TGTGCCAGCAGCCCTCCGGGCCGGAATCAGCCCCAGCATTTT. Protein product: CASSPPGRNQPQHF.

This clonotype appeared many times. CDR3 in amino acids: CASSLPGGHEQFF. Written as DNA, the CDR3 is TGCGCCAGCAGCTTGCCAGGGGGCCATGAGCAGTTCTTC. The chain is built from TRBV5-1 and TRBJ2-1; 8 nucleotides agree with TRBD1. Germline values: CDR1 SGHRS, CDR2 YFSETQ. The CDR3 has 13 amino acids. With V trimmed by 1 base and J by 8 bases, 2 bases remained unmatched.

In its sample, this clonotype was seen a few times. This chain links TRBV6-4 with TRBJ1-1, with D uncertain. Germline CDR1 MRHNA, CDR2 SNTAGT. The CDR3 covers 13 residues. Trimming removed 2 bases from V and 4 bases from J, with 8 bases in between. CDR3 protein: CASSDREGTEAFF. CDR3 bases: TGTGCCAGCAGTGACCGGGAGGGCACTGAAGCTTTCTTT.

The chain joins TRBV6-2 or TRBV6-3 to TRBJ2-7; TRBD1 agrees at 10 bases. The J segment lost 1 base and the V segment lost 8 bases, leaving 8 bases of the junction unmatched. The CDR3 length is 15 residues. CDR1 and CDR2 from the germline V gene are MNHEY and SVGEGT. CDR3 in DNA: TGTGCCAGCCGAATCCGGGACAGGGGTTCCTACGAGCAGTACGTC. This sequence encodes CASRIRDRGSYEQYV.

This clonotype appeared a few times. The V gene is TRBV3-1, the J gene TRBJ1-2; unclear D gene. The CDR3 loop spans 17 amino acids. Trimming cost V 0 bases and J 2 bases, with 16 bases left between them. Germline V gives CDR1 LGHDT, CDR2 YNNKEL (reference sequence). CDR3 sequence (DNA): TGTGCCAGCAGCCAAGAACCATTGGCAGCGAAAAACTATGGCTACACCTTC. Protein sequence: CASSQEPLAAKNYGYTF. The variable domain in full, completed from reference TRBV3-1 and TRBJ1-2, reads DTAVSQTPKYLVTQMGNDKSIKCEQNLGHDTMYWYKQDSKKFLKIMFSYNNKELIINETVPNRFSPKSPDKAHLNLHINSLELGDSAVYFCASSQEPLAAKNYGYTFGSGTRLTVV.

This clonotype was counted a few times. The V call is TRBV4-3, the J call TRBJ2-3, with TRBD1 identical over 7 bases. This CDR3 has 14 residues. The V segment lost 9 bases and the J segment 2 bases; nucleotides outside the gene matches: 8. Germline V CDR1 and CDR2: LGHNA, YSLEER. DNA for the CDR3: TGCGCCAGTGGTCCAGGGGGAGACACAGATACGCAGTATTTT. It is translated as CASGPGGDTDTQYF.

This clonotype was observed a handful of times. V is TRBV7-9 and J is TRBJ2-5; D uncertain. Germline lookup yields CDR1 SEHNR and CDR2 FQNEAQ (reference sequence). The CDR3 is 17 residues long. V shed 2 bases and J shed 4 bases, with 20 bases lying between them. The CDR3 DNA sequence: TGTGCCAGCAGCTTACCCCTCTCGGACCAGCCCATAGAGACCCAGTACTTC. Its translation is CASSLPLSDQPIETQYF.